This T cell receptor beta chain was recorded in a study of cytomegalovirus exposure and HLA in healthy donors. Overall study context: Approximately 180 million T cells yielded 100 million to 130 million unique TCR beta sequences, as an earlier analysis found. Genotyping showed approximately 81% of 300 to 450 donors falling in the Caucasian-associated ancestry cluster.

On this clone: Its antigen remains unknown.

Between the trimmed V and J ends, which lost 5 bases and 2 bases, there was a span of 10 bases. The CDR3 extends over 15 amino acids. Germline-derived CDR1 and CDR2 are LNHDA and SQIVND (reference sequence). 13 Jbeta primers and 60 Vbeta primers were used for the PCR. The data were produced by immunoSEQ multiplex PCR, yet TCRdb's version contains in-frame clones alone and is incomplete. The sample has about 140,000 clones, and its top ten clones hold 2% to 3%. The study, taken as a whole, reports: Most CMV-associated TCR beta chains appeared HLA-restricted in a later analysis.

The chain recombines TRBV19 with TRBJ1-6; no reliable D call. Sequenced: PBMCs. The receptor comes from a man in his forties in good health and CMV-seronegative. This chain's CDR3 is CASSLRGTYNSPLHF. DNA for the CDR3: TGTGCCAGTAGTCTCCGGGGAACCTATAATTCACCCCTCCACTTT.